This paragraph covers one TCR beta chain sequence. Its antigen is still unknown. Germline values: CDR1 SGHTA, CDR2 FQGNSA. The CDR3 sequence is 15 residues long. Germline trimming cut 6 bases from V and 2 bases from J; bases unmatched to any gene: 6. The sample is drawn from a study of T cells after yellow fever vaccination. 5'RACE template switching added a universal primer site and UMIs to TCR cDNA. TCRdb reprocessed the 5' RACE reads with MiXCR, giving one entry per CDR3 protein. The data contain some 350,000 distinct CDR3 sequences, more than 8.5% of them seen just once; the ten biggest clones take up about 20%. Study conclusions and caveats: Faster peaking, at day 5 versus 15, marked a secondary response that was weaker. The booster response re-showed most primary clones: 96% CD4, around 85% CD8. Abundant bulk-derived clonotypes could contaminate FACS-sorted repertoires.

The TCR originated in a man aged 18 to 29 who received the YFV17D yellow fever vaccine. The sequencing here drew on PBMCs, taken on the day of the first yellow fever vaccination. This rearrangement joins TRBV7-2 to TRBJ2-1; 8 nucleotides agree with TRBD2. The CDR3 spells CASSSGSGAYNEQFF. CDR3 bases: TGTGCCAGCAGTTCTGGTAGCGGGGCCTACAATGAGCAGTTCTTC. Together with reference TRBV7-2 and TRBJ2-1, the CDR3 gives the full variable domain: GAGVSQSPSNKVTEKGKDVELRCDPISGHTALYWYRQSLGQGLEFLIYFQGNSAPDKSGLPSDRFSAERTGGSVSTLTIQRTQQEDSAVYLCASSSGSGAYNEQFFGPGTRLTVL.